The 2 T cell receptor beta chains in this list originate from one sample, sequenced in a study of Graves' ophthalmopathy and Graves' hyperthyroidism. RNA transcripts were the template, and TCR beta CDR3 regions were amplified from them. RT-PCR with HTBI primers came first, then second-round multiplex PCR. Each CDR3 protein is one row after TCRdb ran MiXCR on the multiplex PCR reads. The sample contains approximately 460,000 distinct CDR3 sequences, about 15% of which appear only once. Sample: blood. The receptors originated from a woman aged 25 to 45 with Graves' ophthalmopathy.

The sample holds many counts of this clonotype. This chain connects TRBV5-1 to TRBJ2-7, with 7 bases lining up with TRBD1. With V trimmed by 1 base and J by 4 bases, 5 bases remained unmatched. Germline CDR1 and CDR2: SGHRS and YFSETQ. The CDR3 loop spans 14 amino acids. CDR3 nucleotides: TGCGCCAGCAGCTTGAGAGACAGGGAATACGAGCAGTACTTC. Encoded protein: CASSLRDREYEQYF.

This clonotype was recorded many times. V gene TRBV27 combines with J gene TRBJ1-1; the D is unclear. The V end was cut by 9 bases, the J end by 3 bases, with 17 bases between. The V gene's germline CDR1 is MNHEY and CDR2 SMNVEV (reference sequence). This CDR3 comprises 14 residues. CDR3 in amino acids: CASRSVGLDTEAFF. As DNA, the CDR3 is TGTGCCAGTCGAAGTGTGGGTCTGGACACTGAAGCTTTCTTT.